This entry is about one TCR beta chain. The antigen remains undetermined. 60 Vbeta and 13 Jbeta primers were used in PCR. Produced via immunoSEQ multiplex PCR; TCRdb's table is partial and in-frame only. The sample contains about 200,000 clones, roughly 80% of which appear only once. The CDR3 length is 16 residues. The trim removed 6 bases at V and 0 bases at J, leaving 11 bases unmatched. Germline assignment: CDR1 SNHLY and CDR2 FYNNEI. This specimen comes from a study of cytomegalovirus exposure and HLA in healthy donors. Study-wide points: Later on, an analysis tied 15,000 to 20,000 TCR beta sequences to HLA alleles at 0.05 false discovery rate. The productive fraction for most TCR beta V segments was about 90% or about 30% in an earlier analysis.

This clonotype originated in a young man in good health and CMV-seronegative. The rearrangement joins TRBV2 to TRBJ2-7, with 7 bases that match TRBD1. Sequenced sample: PBMCs. The CDR3 loop is CASSAGGETSSYEQYF. The CDR3 DNA reads TGTGCCAGCAGCGCAGGGGGAGAGACTTCCTCCTACGAGCAGTACTTC.